This TCR beta chain derives from a study of T cell repertoires in cytomegalovirus infection. CDR1 and CDR2 (germline): MNHEY, SMNVEV (reference sequence). The CDR3 totals 16 residues. V gave up 3 bases and J gave up 4 bases; unmatched junction bases: 10. A remark on this clonotype: Its antigen is still unknown.

MiXCR, applied by TCRdb to the reads, yields one record per CDR3 protein. The profile shows 900,000 to 950,000 distinct CDR3 sequences, around 31% of them singletons. The clonotype was recovered from a human donor in good health (CMV status not recorded). Some clones in this sample may be carry-over from other donors' samples. This chain connects TRBV27 to TRBJ2-5; 8 bases line up with TRBD1. Material: cultured CD8+ T cells from PBMCs, obtained from culture after CMV antigen stimulation. CDR3 sequence (DNA): TGTGCCAGCAGTTTGGCAGGGGGCTTTTTCGGAGAGACCCAGTACTTC. Its protein is CASSLAGGFFGETQYF.